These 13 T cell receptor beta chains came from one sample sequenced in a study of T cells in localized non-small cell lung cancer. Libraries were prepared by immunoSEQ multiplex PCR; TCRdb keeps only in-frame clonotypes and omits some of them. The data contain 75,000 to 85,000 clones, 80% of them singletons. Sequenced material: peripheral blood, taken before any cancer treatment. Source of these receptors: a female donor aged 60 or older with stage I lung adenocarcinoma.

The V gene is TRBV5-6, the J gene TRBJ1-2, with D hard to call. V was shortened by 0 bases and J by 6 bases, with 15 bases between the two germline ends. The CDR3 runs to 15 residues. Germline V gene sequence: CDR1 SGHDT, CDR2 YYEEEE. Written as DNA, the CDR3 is TGTGCCAGCAGCTTGGAATACGGGCCTTCGAATGGCTACACCTTC. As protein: CASSLEYGPSNGYTF. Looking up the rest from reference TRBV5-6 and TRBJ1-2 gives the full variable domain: DAGVTQSPTHLIKTRGQQVTLRCSPKSGHDTVSWYQQALGQGPQFIFQYYEEEERQRGNFPDRFSGHQFPNYSSELNVNALLLGDSALYLCASSLEYGPSNGYTFGSGTRLTVV.

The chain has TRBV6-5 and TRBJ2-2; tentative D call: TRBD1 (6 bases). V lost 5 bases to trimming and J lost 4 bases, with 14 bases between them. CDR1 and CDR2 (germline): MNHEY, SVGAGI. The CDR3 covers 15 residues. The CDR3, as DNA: TGTGCCAGCAGTCAGGCTCCAGGGGCCACCGGGGAGCTGTTTTTT. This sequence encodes CASSQAPGATGELFF.

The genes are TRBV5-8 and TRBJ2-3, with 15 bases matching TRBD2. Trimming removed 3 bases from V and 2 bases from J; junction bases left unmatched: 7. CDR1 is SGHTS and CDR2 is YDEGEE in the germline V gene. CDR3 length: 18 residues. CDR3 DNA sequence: TGTGCCAGCAGCTCACGAGGGACTAGCGGGGGGCCCACAGATACGCAGTATTTT. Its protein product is CASSSRGTSGGPTDTQYF.

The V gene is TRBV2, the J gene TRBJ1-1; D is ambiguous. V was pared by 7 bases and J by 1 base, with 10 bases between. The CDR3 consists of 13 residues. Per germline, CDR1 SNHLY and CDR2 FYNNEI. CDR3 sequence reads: CASMWQPNTEAFF. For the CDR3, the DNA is TGTGCCAGCATGTGGCAGCCGAACACTGAAGCTTTCTTT.

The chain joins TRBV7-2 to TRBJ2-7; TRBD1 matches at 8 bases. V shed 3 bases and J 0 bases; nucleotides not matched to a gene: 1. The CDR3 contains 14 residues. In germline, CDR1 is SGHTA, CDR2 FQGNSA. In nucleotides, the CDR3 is TGTGCCAGCAGCTTGACAGGGGCCTCCTACGAGCAGTACTTC. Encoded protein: CASSLTGASYEQYF.

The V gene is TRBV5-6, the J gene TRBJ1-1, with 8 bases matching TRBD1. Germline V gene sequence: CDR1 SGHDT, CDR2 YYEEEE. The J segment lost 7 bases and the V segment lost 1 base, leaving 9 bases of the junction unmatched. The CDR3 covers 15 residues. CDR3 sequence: CASSLRVTGGLEAFF. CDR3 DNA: TGTGCCAGCAGCTTGCGGGTTACAGGGGGACTTGAAGCTTTCTTT.

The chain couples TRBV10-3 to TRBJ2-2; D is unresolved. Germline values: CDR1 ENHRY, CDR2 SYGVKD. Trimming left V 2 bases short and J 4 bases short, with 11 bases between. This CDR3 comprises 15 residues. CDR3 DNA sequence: TGTGCCATCAGTGAGGCCCGGTCCGTCACCGGGGAGCTGTTTTTT. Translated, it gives CAISEARSVTGELFF.

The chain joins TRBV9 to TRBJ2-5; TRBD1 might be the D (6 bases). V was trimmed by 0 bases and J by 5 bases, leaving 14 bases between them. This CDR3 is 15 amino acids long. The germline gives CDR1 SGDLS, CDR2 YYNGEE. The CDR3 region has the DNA TGTGCCAGCAGCGTAGCAGTTCAGGGGTGGGAGACCCAGTACTTC. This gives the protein CASSVAVQGWETQYF.

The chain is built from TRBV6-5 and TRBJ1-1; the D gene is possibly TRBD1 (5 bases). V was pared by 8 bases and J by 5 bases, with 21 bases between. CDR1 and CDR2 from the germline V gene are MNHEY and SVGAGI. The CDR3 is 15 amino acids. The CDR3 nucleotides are TGTGCCAGCGGACGCTCCGCAGGGAGCGGAACTGAAGCTTTCTTT. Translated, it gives CASGRSAGSGTEAFF.

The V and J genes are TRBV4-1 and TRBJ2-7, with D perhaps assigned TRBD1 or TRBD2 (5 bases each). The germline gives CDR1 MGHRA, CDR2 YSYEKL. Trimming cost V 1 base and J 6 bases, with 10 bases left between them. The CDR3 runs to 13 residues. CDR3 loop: CASSQVGRAEQYF. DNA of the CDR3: TGCGCCAGCAGCCAAGTGGGGCGGGCCGAGCAGTACTTC.

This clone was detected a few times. The CDR3 DNA reads as TGTGCCAGCGGCTGGTCAGCCCTTTCGGGCTACACCTTC. Encoded protein: CASGWSALSGYTF. This rearrangement joins TRBV7-9 to TRBJ1-2; D is unclear. CDR1 SEHNR and CDR2 FQNEAQ come from the germline V gene (reference sequence). This CDR3 comprises 13 residues. V shed 8 bases and J shed 8 bases, with 18 bases lying between them.

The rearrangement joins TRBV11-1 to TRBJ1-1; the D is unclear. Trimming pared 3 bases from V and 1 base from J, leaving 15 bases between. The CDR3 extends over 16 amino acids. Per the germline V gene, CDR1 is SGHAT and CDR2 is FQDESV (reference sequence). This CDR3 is CASSLGGLRKNTEAFF. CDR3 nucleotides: TGTGCCAGCAGCTTGGGCGGTCTTCGTAAGAACACTGAAGCTTTCTTT.

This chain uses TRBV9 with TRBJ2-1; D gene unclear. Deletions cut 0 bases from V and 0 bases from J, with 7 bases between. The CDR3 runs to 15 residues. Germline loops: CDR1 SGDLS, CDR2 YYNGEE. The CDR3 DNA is TGTGCCAGCAGCGTAGATGATCCCTCCTACAATGAGCAGTTCTTC. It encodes CASSVDDPSYNEQFF.